The clone carrying this T cell receptor beta chain was counted once. V was cut by 0 bases and J by 5 bases, with 2 bases left in between. Germline V CDR1 and CDR2: MNHNS, SASEGT. This CDR3 comprises 12 residues. The sample belongs to a study of blood T cell repertoires in COVID-19. The overall study: T cells, B-cell-depleted T cells, or PBMCs provided the cDNA or gDNA that served as material.

The table came from immunoSEQ multiplex PCR; TCRdb's copy has only in-frame clones and leaves some out. The table shows 300,000 to 450,000 clones, with approximately 87% occurring only once. Enrollment of patients from Seattle took place during active infection, with longitudinal follow-up. The receptor comes from a woman between 55 and 75 years old with COVID-19, enrolled during active disease. The specimen sequenced was peripheral blood. This chain uses TRBV6-1 with TRBJ1-5, with no clear D. CDR3 amino acids: CASSEADQPQHF. The DNA of the CDR3 is TGTGCCAGCAGTGAAGCCGATCAGCCCCAGCATTTT.